This T cell receptor (beta chain) was captured in a study of cytomegalovirus exposure and HLA in healthy donors. Regarding the study as a whole: In a later analysis, DRB1 alleles had the most associated TCRs; HLA-C alleles the fewest.

On this clone: The target antigen is unknown.

The PCR made use of 60 Vbeta and 13 Jbeta primers. As processed by the authors: Later work found about 80 million unique TCR beta chains, with approximately 12 million shared. Clones were sequenced by immunoSEQ multiplex PCR, and TCRdb holds only the in-frame ones, with some missing. The DNA gave D and trimming, while V, J and clone size come from that table. The repertoire holds around 150,000 clones, with 70% to 85% as singletons. The clonotype originates from a middle-aged man in good health and CMV-seronegative. Sequences were obtained from PBMCs.

CDR3 nucleotides: TGTGCCAGCAGCCGGGGGGGCTCCTACGAGCAGTACTTC. Translation gives CASSRGGSYEQYF. The chain joins TRBV25-1 to TRBJ2-7; 8 bases are shared with TRBD2. CDR3 length equals 13 residues. V trimming: 6 bases; J trimming: 0 bases; junction bases outside the gene matches: 1. The germline gives CDR1 MGHDK, CDR2 SYGVNS.